The present T cell receptor (beta chain) was sequenced within a study of Graves' ophthalmopathy and Graves' hyperthyroidism. Study results and limitations: A classifier, a 13-signature model, separated ophthalmopathy from stable hyperthyroidism with more than 85% sensitivity and roughly 80% specificity. Detection in blood was also observed for most expanded thyroid clonotypes above 0.001 frequency.

RNA transcripts served as template for amplifying TCR beta CDR3 sequences. HTBI-primed RT-PCR formed the first round, and a multiplex PCR formed the second. Using its own MiXCR run on the multiplex PCR reads, TCRdb lists one record per CDR3 protein. Here the sample spans some 410,000 distinct CDR3 sequences, more than 20% being singletons. Many counts were recorded for this clonotype. Its antigen is undetermined. The material sequenced was peripheral blood. This clonotype originated in a woman in her late teens or twenties with stable Graves' hyperthyroidism.

CDR3 residues: CASSYRGGNTEAFF. CDR3 nucleotide sequence: TGTGCCAGCAGTTACAGGGGTGGGAACACTGAAGCTTTCTTT. This rearrangement joins TRBV6-5 to TRBJ1-1, with TRBD1 as a possible D gene (5 bases). Per the germline V gene, CDR1 is MNHEY and CDR2 is SVGAGI. CDR3 length: 14 amino acids. Trimming removed 2 bases at V and 1 base at J, with 8 bases between.